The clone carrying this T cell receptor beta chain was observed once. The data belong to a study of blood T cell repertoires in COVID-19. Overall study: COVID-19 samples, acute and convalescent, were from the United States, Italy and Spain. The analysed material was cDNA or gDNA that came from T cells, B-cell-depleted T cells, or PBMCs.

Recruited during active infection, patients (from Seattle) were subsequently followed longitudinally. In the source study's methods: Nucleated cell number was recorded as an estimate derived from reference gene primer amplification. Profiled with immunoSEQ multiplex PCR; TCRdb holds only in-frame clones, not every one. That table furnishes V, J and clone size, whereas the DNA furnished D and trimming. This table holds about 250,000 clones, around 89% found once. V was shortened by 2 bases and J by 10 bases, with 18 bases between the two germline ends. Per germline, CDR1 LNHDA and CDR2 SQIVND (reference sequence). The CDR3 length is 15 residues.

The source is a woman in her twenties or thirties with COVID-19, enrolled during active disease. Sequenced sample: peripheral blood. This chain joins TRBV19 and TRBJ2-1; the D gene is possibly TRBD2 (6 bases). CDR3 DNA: TGTGCCAGTAGTATACGTGGGGGGATAGGGTCAGAGCAGTTCTTC. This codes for CASSIRGGIGSEQFF.